This T cell receptor beta chain was documented in a study of shared clonotypes between healthy human individuals (dated by TCRdb to 2020 to 2022). In terms of the full investigation: The cohort comprised two women and three men aged 18 to 49 years. Per donor, three plates each were used for CD4 naive and CD4 memory, two for CD8 naive, and one for CD8 memory. To estimate repertoire size and how much clonotype sharing occurs between individuals, the study deeply sequenced the blood TCR repertoires of about five healthy adults. Libraries were prepared and TCR repertoires were sequenced by different laboratories using diverse techniques, in order to increase sequencing depth and limit assay-specific biases. Each donor's leukapheresis produced roughly between about 0.85 and 10 billion PBMCs. Broader findings and caveats from the paper: Rarefaction of sorted-subset datasets indicated incomplete sequencing despite the large sequencing depth. Naive subsets generally had larger estimated clonotype richness than memory subsets did. Higher generation probabilities were observed for clonotypes shared by all four sorted-subset donors than for non-shared clonotypes. Sampling was restricted to blood, and TCR repertoires in tissues likely differ from the TCR repertoires found in blood. The genetic and exposure-history diversity represented was limited by the small number of donors. Pairwise subsampling led to the expectation that sequencing depth would affect the degree of clonotype sharing among donors. When a few donors were compared, the shared fraction of clonotypes was approximately 5% for naive CD4, 3.5% for naive CD8, roughly 2.5% for memory CD4, and 0.3% to 0.5% for memory CD8.

With regard to this clone: Its antigen is currently not known. No much larger clone exists at a distance of one base, and base qualities are not known.

TCR CDR3 regions were amplified from genomic DNA by multiplex PCR using the deep immunoSEQ assay. Extracted genomic DNA from each cell subset was distributed evenly across all wells of several immunoSEQ 96-well plates, and each plate was treated as a replicate. Each replicate PCR for sorted subsets received roughly 200 ng genomic DNA, equal to roughly 29,000 T cell genomes. The purified libraries were quantified using a Qubit 3.0 fluorometer, sized with a Bioanalyzer 2100, and then quantified again using the KAPA Library Quantification kit. Every immunoSEQ 96-well plate was sequenced on a dedicated single-read 150-cycle Illumina NextSeq 550 flow cell. The authors' analysis ran thus. Because the immunoSEQ output included only junctional sequences and no quality scores, the filtering could not be the same as the filtering used for full-length reads. Sequences were annotated with PyIR, a Python wrapper for IgBLAST v1.9, and V/J genes and CDR3 were assigned using IMGT germline references. Reads were removed for weak V/J assignments (E-value above 1e-6), missing CDR3, stop codons, out-of-frame junctions, or ambiguous translated residues. V3J clonotypes were defined as sequences sharing an identical inferred V gene, J gene, and CDR3 amino acid sequence. The percentage overlap between two repertoires was calculated by dividing the number of shared unique clonotypes by the size of the smaller repertoire. Repertoire richness was assessed with RTK rarefaction, the Chao1 estimator, and Recon v2.1 estimates of unobserved clonotypes. For all TCRbeta clonotypes obtained by the gDNA method from four donors, generation probabilities were computed with OLGA. TCRdb took over this immuneACCESS table, retaining in-frame rearrangements with V and J assigned. Such tables are incomplete; in checked studies, under half of the missing clones stem from an unresolved V gene, and the remainder is unexplained. V and J calls and clone size are as listed in that table; D and trimming were resolved from the DNA. The sample table contains some 2,000,000 clones; only one count was recorded for approximately 94% of them. The ten largest clones capture roughly 0.13% of the sample.

The donors were healthy, HIV-negative adults who had no recently reported acute infections or vaccinations. Every donor was a Caucasian adult living in Nashville, Tennessee, USA. CD4+ T cells were enriched by magnetic negative selection; naive cells were then positively selected on CD45RA, and the negative fraction formed the memory subset. Blood was collected by leukapheresis, and PBMCs were isolated by Ficoll-Histopaque density gradient centrifugation and then cryopreserved in liquid nitrogen vapor phase. Purity and quantity of every magnetically sorted T cell population were checked by analytical flow cytometry. Genomic DNA was isolated from each sorted fraction and quantified by UV absorbance on a Nanodrop 2000c. V and J lose 6 bases and 5 bases, and a span of 17 bases separates them. The CDR3, from cysteine to phenylalanine, totals 15 residues. Left in the record is the CDR3 DNA by itself, 45 bases read in frame from the first base. CDR1 SGHTA and CDR2 FQGNSA were looked up in the germline V gene.

Sequencing was done on a sample of naive CD4+ T cells sorted from blood. The meaning of the sample's cell subset or site label: CD45RA+ positively selected. This clonotype originated in a man younger than 30 in good health. The V and J genes are TRBV7-2 and TRBJ2-1, with the D gene not confidently named. The nucleotides are TGTGCCAGCAGTTACGGAACCCTTACGAACAATGAGCAGTTCTTC. It specifies CASSYGTLTNNEQFF.